This TCR beta chain derives from a study of cytomegalovirus exposure and HLA in healthy donors. This PCR relied on a set of 60 Vbeta primers and 13 Jbeta primers. Sequencing used immunoSEQ multiplex PCR; TCRdb keeps in-frame clones, though not all of them. The sample has 65,000 or so clones, 55% to 65% seen once. V was cut by 3 bases and J by 3 bases, with 8 bases left in between. This CDR3 comprises 14 residues. The germline CDR1 and CDR2 sequences are KGHSH and LQKENI. Whole-study results and caveats: Differences between HLA loci emerged in a later analysis of TCR association rates, with DRB1 most and HLA-C fewest. HLA alleles were associated with fewer than 20,000 TCR beta sequences in a later analysis at 0.05 false discovery rate. Previously analyzed data showed that most TCR beta V segments were productive at a frequency of about 90% or about 30%. Analysis was carried out at a later point, and it linked a missense DCLRE1C variant to TCR beta V- and J-gene trimming.

For this clone: Its antigen remains unidentified.

V is TRBV18 and J is TRBJ1-4; possible D gene TRBD1, 5 bases. Sequenced sample: PBMCs. The clonotype comes from a man younger than 40 in good health and CMV-seronegative. CDR3 DNA: TGTGCCAGCTCACCGACAGTTCCTAATGAAAAACTGTTTTTT. Translating gives CASSPTVPNEKLFF.